A single sample is the source of the 13 T cell receptor beta chains below, sequenced in a study of shared clonotypes between healthy human individuals. Measured with immunoSEQ multiplex PCR; TCRdb has only the in-frame clones, and not every one. The table shows roughly 2.1 million clones, with 85% to 95% occurring only once. CD45RO-negative cells were positively selected for CCR7, leaving out terminally differentiated effector memory CD45RA+ cells. The specimen was naive CD8+ T cells from PBMCs. The receptors were sampled from a man aged 18 to 30 in good health. Some clones in this sample may be carry-over from other donors' samples.

This chain uses TRBV4-3 with TRBJ2-7; 8 bases agree with TRBD2. The germline V gene encodes CDR1 LGHNA and CDR2 YSLEER. The CDR3 length is 15 residues. V lost 1 base to trimming and J lost 3 bases; unmatched junction nucleotides: 5. The chain's CDR3 is CASSQGTSLNYEQYF. Written as DNA, the CDR3 is TGCGCCAGCAGCCAAGGGACTAGCCTTAACTACGAGCAGTACTTC.

This clone was recorded once. The chain couples TRBV5-6 to TRBJ2-3; 7 nucleotides align to TRBD2. This CDR3 has 17 residues. V shed 4 bases, J shed 5 bases, and the junction held 16 bases outside the gene matches. The V gene's germline CDR1 is SGHDT and CDR2 YYEEEE. CDR3 amino acids: CASSPPYTLGGEDTQYF. The CDR3 coding sequence is TGTGCCAGCAGCCCTCCTTATACCTTGGGGGGGGAAGATACGCAGTATTTT.

The V call is TRBV27, the J call TRBJ2-7, with a possible D match to TRBD1 (5 bases). CDR1 MNHEY and CDR2 SMNVEV come from the germline V gene (reference sequence). The CDR3 extends over 15 amino acids. V dropped 4 bases and J dropped 5 bases, with 18 bases sitting between them. Written as DNA, the CDR3 is TGTGCCAGCAGTTCGACGAGCCAGGGTTTCCACGAGCAGTACTTC. This translates into CASSSTSQGFHEQYF.

The genes are TRBV27 and TRBJ2-3, with 8 positions matching TRBD2. The CDR3 runs 12 residues. J was trimmed by 14 bases and V by 4 bases; bases with no gene match: 8. Germline V gives CDR1 MNHEY, CDR2 SMNVEV (reference sequence). The DNA for the CDR3 is TGTGCCAGCAGTTCCCTCTCGCGGGAGGTGTATTTT. Amino acids: CASSSLSREVYF.

V gene TRBV2 combines with J gene TRBJ2-7; no clear D gene. Trimming left V 2 bases short and J 5 bases short, with 10 bases between. Germline V gene lookup returns CDR1 SNHLY and CDR2 FYNNEI. The CDR3 contains 13 residues. The CDR3 DNA follows: TGTGCCAGCAGTGAATACGGCTTCCACGAGCAGTACTTC. Its translation is CASSEYGFHEQYF.

The V and J genes are TRBV27 and TRBJ2-1; possible D gene TRBD2, 7 bases. The germline CDR1 and CDR2 sequences are MNHEY and SMNVEV (reference sequence). CDR3 length: 17 residues. V lost 2 bases, J lost 8 bases, and 22 bases lay in between. The chain's CDR3 is CASSLPPGGREYYEQFF. In nucleotides, the CDR3 is TGTGCCAGCAGTTTACCGCCCGGGGGGCGGGAGTACTATGAGCAGTTCTTC.

This chain links TRBV29-1 with TRBJ2-1, with D unresolved. The ends were cut back, 1 base at V and 10 bases at J, with 5 bases in the middle. CDR3 length equals 10 residues. The V gene's germline CDR1 is SQVTM and CDR2 ANQGSEA. This chain's CDR3 is CSVEGPEQFF. CDR3 DNA sequence: TGCAGCGTTGAAGGTCCCGAGCAGTTCTTC.

The V and J genes are TRBV6-1 and TRBJ1-1; TRBD1 matches at 8 bases. The CDR3 loop spans 16 amino acids. In germline, CDR1 is MNHNS, CDR2 SASEGT. V lost 1 base to trimming and J lost 5 bases; unmatched junction nucleotides: 9. The CDR3 protein is CASSEGPRDRRTEAFF. DNA of the CDR3: TGTGCCAGCAGTGAAGGCCCCCGGGACAGGCGTACTGAAGCTTTCTTT.

The rearrangement uses TRBV7-2 and TRBJ1-4, with D unresolved. Trimming removed 0 bases from V and 2 bases from J, with 4 bases in between. From germline, CDR1 is SGHTA and CDR2 FQGNSA. The CDR3 runs to 14 residues. CDR3 nucleotides: TGTGCCAGCAGCTTAGCGGGGACTAATGAAAAACTGTTTTTT. This codes for CASSLAGTNEKLFF.

The V gene is TRBV27, the J gene TRBJ2-1; 7 bases are shared with TRBD2. This CDR3 spans 15 amino acids. Germline V gene sequence: CDR1 MNHEY, CDR2 SMNVEV (reference sequence). Losses at the gene ends were 4 bases for V and 1 base for J; bases not matched to a gene: 4. The CDR3 nucleotides read TGTGCCAGCAGTTATAGCGGGTTGTCCTACAATGAGCAGTTCTTC. Translated, it gives CASSYSGLSYNEQFF.

The chain links TRBV27 to TRBJ2-3; tentative D call: TRBD1 (5 bases). V dropped 4 bases and J dropped 1 base, with 12 bases sitting between them. The CDR3 is 15 residues long. Germline assignment: CDR1 MNHEY and CDR2 SMNVEV (reference sequence). The CDR3: CASSSPGLGTDTQYF. As DNA, the CDR3 is TGTGCCAGCAGTTCGCCAGGGTTGGGCACAGATACGCAGTATTTT.

The table lists this clone with a count of one. The V gene is TRBV27, the J gene TRBJ2-3; the D is unclear. This CDR3 is built from 15 residues. The germline V and J ends were trimmed by 4 bases and 1 base, with 12 bases remaining between them. CDR1 MNHEY and CDR2 SMNVEV come from the germline V gene (reference sequence). CDR3 sequence: CASSSNPSGTDTQYF. The CDR3 region has the DNA TGTGCCAGCAGTTCGAACCCCTCCGGCACAGATACGCAGTATTTT.

The chain carries TRBV29-1 and TRBJ2-5; D possibly corresponds to TRBD2 (5 bases). V lost 7 bases and J 5 bases, leaving 23 bases between the germline ends. The CDR3 is 15 residues long. Germline CDR1 and CDR2: SQVTM and ANQGSEA. The CDR3 DNA follows: TGCAGCGCCCATATTCCGGACTCCCGTTGGGAGACCCAGTACTTC. It yields the protein CSAHIPDSRWETQYF.